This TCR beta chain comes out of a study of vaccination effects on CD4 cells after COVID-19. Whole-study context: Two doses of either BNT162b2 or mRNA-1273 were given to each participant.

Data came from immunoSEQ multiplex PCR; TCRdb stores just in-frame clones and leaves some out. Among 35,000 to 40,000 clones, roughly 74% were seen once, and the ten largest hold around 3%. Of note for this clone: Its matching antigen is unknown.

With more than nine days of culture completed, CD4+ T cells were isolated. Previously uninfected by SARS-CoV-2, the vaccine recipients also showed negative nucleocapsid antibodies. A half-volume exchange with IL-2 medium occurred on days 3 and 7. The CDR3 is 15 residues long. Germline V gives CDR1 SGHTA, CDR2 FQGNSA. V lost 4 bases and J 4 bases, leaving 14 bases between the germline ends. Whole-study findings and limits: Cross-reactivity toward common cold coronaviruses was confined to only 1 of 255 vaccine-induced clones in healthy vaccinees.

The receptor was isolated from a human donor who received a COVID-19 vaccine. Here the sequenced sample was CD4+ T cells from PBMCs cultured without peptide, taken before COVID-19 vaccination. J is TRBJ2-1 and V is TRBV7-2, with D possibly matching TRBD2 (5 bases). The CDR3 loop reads CASSSRAGGYNEQFF. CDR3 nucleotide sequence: TGTGCCAGCAGCTCTAGGGCCGGCGGGTACAATGAGCAGTTCTTC.